These 26 T cell receptor beta chains were all obtained from the same sample, sequenced in a study of T cell repertoires in cytomegalovirus infection. Each CDR3 protein is one row after TCRdb ran MiXCR on the reads. The top ten hold about 4.5% of the sample, which has roughly 320,000 distinct CDR3 sequences, 9% to 9.5% seen once. Specimen: PBMCs. The receptors derive from a human donor in good health (CMV status not recorded). Some clones in this sample may be carry-over from other donors' samples.

This clonotype was observed at least ten times. V is TRBV12-3 or TRBV12-4 and J is TRBJ1-5, with TRBD1 matching over 8 bases. V gave up 2 bases and J gave up 2 bases; unmatched junction bases: 2. The CDR3 spans 15 residues. CDR3 in DNA: TGTGCCAGCAGTTTAATGGGACAGGGCAATCAGCCCCAGCATTTT. This translates into CASSLMGQGNQPQHF.

This clonotype was picked up a small number of times. V gene TRBV10-3 combines with J gene TRBJ1-2; 9 nucleotides match TRBD1. CDR3 length equals 20 residues. The germline CDR1 and CDR2 sequences are ENHRY and SYGVKD. V gave up 7 bases and J gave up 8 bases; unmatched junction bases: 29. CDR3 in DNA: TGTGCCATCAACCCCCACCGGGAAAGGGCCTTGACAGGGGGAATGGACGGCTACACCTTC. Its protein is CAINPHRERALTGGMDGYTF.

In regard to this clonotype: It may be a read error: a sequence one base away is much more abundant. This chain joins TRBV7-9 and TRBJ2-1; the match to TRBD2 covers 9 bases. Germline loops: CDR1 SEHNR, CDR2 FQNEAQ (reference sequence). The CDR3 spans 14 residues. CDR3 coding DNA: TGTGCCAGCAGCCTAGCGGGGTACTACAATGAGAAGTTCTTC. It translates to CASSLAGYYNEKFF.

This clonotype was counted ten times or more. This sequence joins TRBV18 and TRBJ2-1, with 13 bases identical to TRBD2. Germline V lookup: CDR1 KGHSH, CDR2 LQKENI. V gave up 3 bases and J gave up 9 bases; unmatched junction bases: 14. The CDR3 is 18 residues long. CDR3 protein: CASSPGLAGKGTRGEQFF. The CDR3 region has the DNA TGTGCCAGCTCACCGGGACTAGCGGGAAAAGGTACCCGGGGTGAGCAGTTCTTC.

This clonotype was observed a handful of times. This chain connects TRBV6-2 or TRBV6-3 to TRBJ2-2; possibly TRBD1 for D (5 bases). Germline V gene sequence: CDR1 MNHEY, CDR2 SVGEGT. The CDR3 runs 12 residues. Between the trimmed V and J ends, which lost 9 bases and 5 bases, there was a span of 10 bases. Here the CDR3 DNA reads TGTGCCAGTAGACAGAAAACCGGGGAGCTGTTTTTT. It encodes CASRQKTGELFF.

This clonotype came up many times. The chain recombines TRBV7-7 with TRBJ2-6; 9 bases align to TRBD1. The CDR3 runs 16 residues. Germline lookup yields CDR1 SSHAT and CDR2 FNYEAQ (reference sequence). Trimming at V came to 5 bases and at J to 0 bases, leaving 2 bases not matched to a gene. The CDR3 region has the DNA TGTGCCAGCAGCCCGACAGGGGGCTCTGGGGCCAACGTCCTGACTTTC. This gives the protein CASSPTGGSGANVLTF.

The genes are TRBV5-1 and TRBJ2-7; D is perhaps TRBD1 (6 bases). Looked up from germline, CDR1 is SGHRS and CDR2 is YFSETQ. The CDR3 totals 14 residues. Trimming took off 2 bases at V and 2 bases at J, with 11 bases between the two ends. The CDR3 nucleotides are TGCGCCAGCAGCTTCCCGGGACATACCTACGAGCAGTACTTC. Encoded protein: CASSFPGHTYEQYF.

This chain links TRBV7-2 with TRBJ2-7; D unresolved. CDR3 size: 12 residues. Trimming pared 5 bases from V and 4 bases from J, leaving 9 bases between. Per germline, CDR1 SGHTA and CDR2 FQGNSA. DNA of the CDR3: TGTGCCAGCAGCCGGATTCGTTACGAGCAGTACTTC. It is translated as CASSRIRYEQYF.

This clonotype was seen ten or more times. The chain has TRBV12-3 or TRBV12-4 and TRBJ2-7; D call uncertain. The CDR3 extends over 13 amino acids. With 6 bases removed from V and 0 bases from J, the gap between germline ends came to 9 bases. The CDR3 nucleotides are TGTGCCAGCAGCATCCTAAGCTCCTACGAGCAGTACTTC. Amino acid sequence: CASSILSSYEQYF.

This clonotype has only a few counts. The chain combines TRBV6-1 with TRBJ2-7, with TRBD2 as a possible D gene (5 bases). The CDR3 has 14 amino acids. Trimming took off 6 bases at V and 3 bases at J, with 15 bases between the two ends. Germline assignment: CDR1 MNHNS and CDR2 SASEGT. CDR3 amino acids: CASRKAAESYEQYF. The CDR3, as DNA: TGTGCCAGCAGGAAAGCGGCCGAAAGCTACGAGCAGTACTTC.

In this sample, this clonotype turned up many times. The chain is built from TRBV4-2 and TRBJ2-5, with TRBD2 matching over 11 bases. Trimming at V came to 3 bases and at J to 4 bases, leaving 13 bases not matched to a gene. Germline V lookup: CDR1 LGHNA, CDR2 YNFKEQ. The CDR3 runs 18 residues. CDR3 residues: CASSQDPRLAGQRETQYF. The CDR3 DNA follows: TGTGCCAGCAGCCAGGACCCCCGACTAGCGGGACAGAGAGAGACCCAGTACTTC.

The chain uses TRBV20-1 and TRBJ2-7; 9 bases map to TRBD1. The CDR3 has 14 residues. CDR1 and CDR2 (germline): DFQATT, SNEGSKA (reference sequence). V shed 3 bases, J shed 6 bases, and the junction held 9 bases outside the gene matches. In DNA form, the CDR3 reads TGCAGTGCTAGTCAGGGGACAGGGAATCGCGAGCAGTACTTC. It is translated as CSASQGTGNREQYF.

This clonotype appeared many times. V gene TRBV7-8 combines with J gene TRBJ2-4; TRBD1 aligns across 9 bases. The CDR3 has 17 residues. Germline-derived CDR1 and CDR2 are SGHVS and FQNEAQ. The trim removed 0 bases at V and 2 bases at J, leaving 5 bases unmatched. CDR3 coding DNA: TGTGCCAGCAGCTTAGCGTGGGACAGGGTGTCCAAAAACATTCAGTACTTC. This encodes CASSLAWDRVSKNIQYF.

For this clonotype: This clone may be a read error of a much larger clone one base away. This chain joins TRBV7-2 and TRBJ2-1, with TRBD2 matching over 8 bases. J gave up 10 bases and V 0 bases, and 8 bases lay outside the gene matches. Germline CDR1 and CDR2: SGHTA and FQGNSA. The CDR3 covers 15 residues. CDR3: CASSLAHGSGEEQFF. The CDR3 nucleotides are TGTGCCAGCAGCTTAGCGCATGGTAGCGGGGAGGAGCAGTTCTTC. The variable domain in full, with the rest retrieved from reference TRBV7-2 and TRBJ2-1, is GAGVSQSPSNKVTEKGKDVELRCDPISGHTALYWYRQSLGQGLEFLIYFQGNSAPDKSGLPSDRFSAERTGGSVSTLTIQRTQQEDSAVYLCASSLAHGSGEEQFFGPGTRLTVL.

This clonotype occurred many times. The chain has TRBV7-2 and TRBJ2-5; 10 bases are a match to TRBD2. The trim removed 4 bases at V and 5 bases at J, leaving 10 bases unmatched. This CDR3 comprises 16 residues. CDR1 is SGHTA and CDR2 is FQGNSA in the germline V gene. The CDR3, as DNA: TGTGCCAGCAGCTCCTTAGCGGGGGGTACTAGGGAGACCCAGTACTTC. Its translation is CASSSLAGGTRETQYF.

In this sample, this clonotype turned up a few times. The V gene is TRBV4-2, the J gene TRBJ1-1, with D maybe TRBD1 (5 bases). The CDR3 is made up of 16 amino acids. The ends were cut back, 0 bases at V and 4 bases at J, with 15 bases in the middle. From germline, CDR1 is LGHNA and CDR2 YNFKEQ. The CDR3 sequence is CASSQDLGGLSTEAFF. In DNA form, the CDR3 reads TGTGCCAGCAGCCAAGATTTGGGGGGGTTATCCACTGAAGCTTTCTTT.

This clonotype was counted many times. The chain has TRBV20-1 and TRBJ1-5, with TRBD1 matching 8 bases. Germline assignment: CDR1 DFQATT and CDR2 SNEGSKA (reference sequence). J gave up 1 base and V 4 bases, and 6 bases lay outside the gene matches. This CDR3 has 15 residues. CDR3 residues: CSATYRGSSNQPQHF. CDR3 sequence (DNA): TGCAGTGCTACCTACAGGGGGTCAAGCAATCAGCCCCAGCATTTT.

V and J are TRBV20-1 and TRBJ2-1; no reliable D call. Germline loops: CDR1 DFQATT, CDR2 SNEGSKA (reference sequence). V was clipped by 1 base and J by 1 base, with 5 bases between them. The CDR3 runs to 13 residues. For the CDR3, the DNA is TGCAGTGCTAGAGGAAGATCCTACAATGAGCAGTTCTTC. This translates into CSARGRSYNEQFF.

V usage is TRBV4-3 and J usage is TRBJ2-7; no firm D call. V shed 0 bases and J shed 2 bases, with 8 bases lying between them. Germline CDR1 is LGHNA and CDR2 is YSLEER. The CDR3 has 14 residues. CDR3 bases: TGCGCCAGCAGCCAAGATATGGGGACCTACGAGCAGTACTTC. As protein: CASSQDMGTYEQYF.

This clonotype was seen ten or more times. The V call is TRBV10-2, the J call TRBJ1-2; D is unclear. CDR1 WSHSY and CDR2 SAAADI come from the germline V gene. V lost 2 bases and J lost 2, with 6 bases in between. The CDR3 is 13 residues long. The CDR3: CASSESGNYGYTF. The CDR3 region has the DNA TGCGCCAGCAGTGAGAGCGGAAACTATGGCTACACCTTC.

In its sample, this clonotype was seen many times. The chain employs TRBV7-2 and TRBJ2-7; 8 positions match TRBD1. Germline values: CDR1 SGHTA, CDR2 FQGNSA. Trimming cost V 6 bases and J 0 bases; bases outside gene matches: 7. The CDR3 contains 15 residues. This CDR3 is CASRLTGASSYEQYF. CDR3 coding DNA: TGTGCCAGCAGACTGACAGGGGCCAGCTCCTACGAGCAGTACTTC.

In its sample, this clonotype was seen many times. This chain uses TRBV10-3 with TRBJ2-1; 11 bases are a match to TRBD2. This CDR3 has 20 residues. V was pared by 3 bases and J by 5 bases, with 18 bases of the junction left unmatched. Germline-derived CDR1 and CDR2 are ENHRY and SYGVKD. This chain's CDR3 is CAISDPTSGRDLGRDNEQFF. CDR3 in DNA: TGTGCCATCAGTGACCCCACTAGCGGGAGAGATTTGGGGCGAGACAATGAGCAGTTCTTC.

This clonotype showed up just a few times. This sequence joins TRBV7-2 and TRBJ1-3, with 7 bases aligning to TRBD1. The CDR3 is made up of 13 amino acids. Germline V CDR1 and CDR2: SGHTA, FQGNSA. V lost 8 bases, J lost 6 bases, and 7 bases stayed unmatched. The CDR3 sequence is CASSQGGLNTIYF. The DNA for the CDR3 is TGTGCCAGCTCCCAGGGGGGGTTAAACACCATATATTTT.

This chain uses TRBV27 with TRBJ1-5, with D possibly TRBD1 on 5 matching bases. This CDR3 comprises 14 residues. V lost 8 bases and J lost 6, with 17 bases in between. Germline loops: CDR1 MNHEY, CDR2 SMNVEV (reference sequence). This CDR3 is CASHPAGGGQPQHF. Here the CDR3 DNA reads TGTGCCAGCCATCCGGCGGGGGGAGGTCAGCCCCAGCATTTT.

This clonotype was recorded a few times. V and J are TRBV7-2 and TRBJ1-1; a weak D match, TRBD1 (5 bases). CDR1 and CDR2 from the germline V gene are SGHTA and FQGNSA. The CDR3 has 15 amino acids. V lost 1 base and J lost 0, with 9 bases in between. The CDR3 reads CASSLGTNLNTEAFF. The CDR3 bases are TGTGCCAGCAGCTTAGGGACAAACCTGAACACTGAAGCTTTCTTT.

Notes on this clonotype: One junction end does not reproduce the germline sequence, and a read error may be involved. This chain uses TRBV4-2 with TRBJ1-1, with TRBD1 as a possible D gene (6 bases). CDR3 length equals 12 residues. Germline CDR1 is LGHNA and CDR2 is YNFKEQ. The DNA of the CDR3 is TGTGCCAGCAGCCAGGCTGACGGGGGGCGAGTCTTT. Protein sequence: CASSQADGGRVF.